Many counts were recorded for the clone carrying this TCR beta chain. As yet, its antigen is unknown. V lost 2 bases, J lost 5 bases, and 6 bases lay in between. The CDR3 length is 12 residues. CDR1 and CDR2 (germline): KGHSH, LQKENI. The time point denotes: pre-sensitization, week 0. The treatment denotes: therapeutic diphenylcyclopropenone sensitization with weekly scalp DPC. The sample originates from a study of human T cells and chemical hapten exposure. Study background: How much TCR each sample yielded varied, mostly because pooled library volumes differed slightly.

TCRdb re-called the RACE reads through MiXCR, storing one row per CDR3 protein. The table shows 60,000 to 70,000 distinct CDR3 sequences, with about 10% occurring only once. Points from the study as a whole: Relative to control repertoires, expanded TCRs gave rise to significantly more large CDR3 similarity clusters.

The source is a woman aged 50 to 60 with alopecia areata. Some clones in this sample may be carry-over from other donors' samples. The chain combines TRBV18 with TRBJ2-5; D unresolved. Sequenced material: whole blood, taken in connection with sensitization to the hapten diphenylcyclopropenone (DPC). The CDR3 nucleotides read TGTGCCAGCTCACCAGATTTCGAGACCCAGTACTTC. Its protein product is CASSPDFETQYF.